A single sample gave rise to the 27 T cell receptor beta chains below, sequenced in a study of OX40 agonist ivuxolimab in advanced cancers. This table comes from immunoSEQ multiplex PCR, and its TCRdb copy is limited to in-frame clones, with some not included. Of fewer than 80,000 clones detected, roughly 89% appear once; the ten largest clones hold more than 10%. The sample here was CD4+ or CD8+ T cells sorted from blood, taken in a trial of the OX40 agonist ivuxolimab. The receptors come from an adult with an advanced solid tumor such as melanoma, head and neck, liver or kidney cancer.

The CDR3 sequence is CASSSDQGYSNQPQHF. The CDR3 DNA follows: TGTGCCAGCAGCTCAGACCAGGGGTATAGCAATCAGCCCCAGCATTTT. The rearrangement joins TRBV28 to TRBJ1-5; the D gene is possibly TRBD1 (6 bases). CDR1 MDHEN and CDR2 SYDVKM come from the germline V gene. This CDR3 contains 16 residues. Deletions cut 6 bases from V and 0 bases from J, with 15 bases between.

V and J are TRBV6-1 and TRBJ2-5, with 9 nucleotides matching TRBD1. Germline CDR1 and CDR2: MNHNS and SASEGT. The CDR3 is 15 amino acids. V dropped 4 bases and J dropped 3; count of bases not matched to a gene: 6. In nucleotides, the CDR3 is TGTGCCAGCAGTGGAGGACAGGGGAGGGAAGAGACCCAGTACTTC. Residues: CASSGGQGREETQYF.

The chain combines TRBV5-1 with TRBJ2-3, with D uncertain. The length of the CDR3 is 14 residues. Trimming took 0 bases from V and 2 from J, leaving 7 bases between them. Germline CDR1 is SGHRS and CDR2 is YFSETQ. CDR3 in amino acids: CASSLAENTDTQYF. The CDR3 DNA reads TGCGCCAGCAGCTTGGCAGAAAACACAGATACGCAGTATTTT.

V usage is TRBV19 and J usage is TRBJ2-1; 15 bases line up with TRBD2. Germline values: CDR1 LNHDA, CDR2 SQIVND (reference sequence). The CDR3 extends over 16 amino acids. Trimming cost V 3 bases and J 7 bases; bases outside gene matches: 4. The CDR3 loop is CASSIGTSGRRNEQFF. DNA for the CDR3: TGTGCCAGTAGTATCGGGACTAGCGGGAGGCGGAATGAGCAGTTCTTC. The whole variable domain, filled in from reference TRBV19 and TRBJ2-1, reads DGGITQSPKYLFRKEGQNVTLSCEQNLNHDAMYWYRQDPGQGLRLIYYSQIVNDFQKGDIAEGYSVSREKKESFPLTVTSAQKNPTAFYLCASSIGTSGRRNEQFFGPGTRLTVL.

V and J are TRBV5-1 and TRBJ2-3; 12 bases fit TRBD2. The CDR3 is made up of 15 amino acids. Germline V gene data show CDR1 as SGHRS and CDR2 as YFSETQ. V shed 4 bases, J shed 7 bases, and the junction held 7 bases outside the gene matches. CDR3 region: CASSHRLAGENTQYF. Written as DNA, the CDR3 is TGCGCCAGCAGCCATCGACTAGCGGGAGAAAATACGCAGTATTTT.

This chain joins TRBV29-1 and TRBJ2-2; D might be TRBD2 (5 bases). Trimming removed 6 bases from V and 7 bases from J, with 12 bases in between. The CDR3 is 12 amino acids. Germline V gives CDR1 SQVTM, CDR2 ANQGSEA. CDR3 nucleotide sequence: TGCAGCGTAGGAGGTATTGGCGGGGAGCTGTTTTTT. Translating gives CSVGGIGGELFF.

The chain couples TRBV27 to TRBJ1-3; 7 nucleotides agree with TRBD1. The germline gives CDR1 MNHEY, CDR2 SMNVEV (reference sequence). The V segment lost 7 bases and the J segment 3 bases; nucleotides outside the gene matches: 6. CDR3 size: 14 residues. CDR3 region: CASKAQGYGNTIYF. CDR3 bases: TGTGCCAGCAAAGCACAGGGGTATGGAAACACCATATATTTT.

This clone was recorded a few times. The CDR3 spells CASSLDGPDTQYF. For the CDR3, the DNA is TGTGCCAGCAGCTTGGATGGCCCAGATACGCAGTATTTT. The gene calls are TRBV5-5 and TRBJ2-3, with D unresolved. Germline V lookup: CDR1 SGHKS, CDR2 YYEKEE (reference sequence). Between the trimmed V and J ends, which lost 0 bases and 4 bases, there was a span of 6 bases. The CDR3 spans 13 residues.

The rearrangement joins TRBV4-1 to TRBJ1-1; unclear D gene. The CDR3 loop spans 13 amino acids. The V gene lost 3 bases and the J gene lost 7 bases, with 12 bases spanning the gap. Germline V lookup: CDR1 MGHRA, CDR2 YSYEKL. CDR3 coding DNA: TGCGCCAGCAGCCATGCGGGAGGACTTGAAGCTTTCTTT. As protein: CASSHAGGLEAFF.

This chain joins TRBV19 and TRBJ2-3; D not resolved. V was trimmed by 0 bases and J by 5 bases, leaving 6 bases between them. The CDR3 spans 13 residues. Germline CDR1 LNHDA, CDR2 SQIVND (reference sequence). In DNA form, the CDR3 reads TGTGCCAGTAGTATAGATGACCTAGATACGCAGTATTTT. Residues: CASSIDDLDTQYF.

The CDR3 DNA reads TGTGCCAGCATTCCCCCGAACAGGGGGATCGAGACCCAGTACTTC. As protein: CASIPPNRGIETQYF. The J gene is TRBJ2-5, the V gene TRBV2; 8 nucleotides line up with TRBD1. The CDR3 covers 15 residues. Trimming removed 7 bases from V and 5 bases from J; junction bases left unmatched: 12. Germline V gives CDR1 SNHLY, CDR2 FYNNEI.

The chain joins TRBV16 to TRBJ2-3; weak D call: TRBD1 (6 bases). V was pared by 0 bases and J by 1 base, with 8 bases between. The CDR3 runs 15 residues. Looked up from germline, CDR1 is KGHSY and CDR2 is FQNENV. The CDR3 DNA reads TGTGCCAGCAGCCAATCCCCAGGGGGCACAGATACGCAGTATTTT. Translated: CASSQSPGGTDTQYF.

The chain is built from TRBV2 and TRBJ2-1; 9 bases are shared with TRBD2. Trimming at V came to 3 bases and at J to 0 bases, leaving 6 bases not matched to a gene. Germline lookup yields CDR1 SNHLY and CDR2 FYNNEI. CDR3 length: 17 amino acids. In DNA form, the CDR3 reads TGTGCCAGCAGTGATGTTAGCGGGAGTGACTCCTACAATGAGCAGTTCTTC. The encoded protein is CASSDVSGSDSYNEQFF.

V gene TRBV13 combines with J gene TRBJ2-1, with 12 bases lining up with TRBD1. Germline values: CDR1 PRHDT, CDR2 FYEKMQ (reference sequence). V dropped 4 bases and J dropped 0; count of bases not matched to a gene: 13. This CDR3 is built from 20 residues. CDR3 in amino acids: CASSSTVGGQGAHSYNEQFF. CDR3 sequence (DNA): TGTGCCAGCAGCTCAACTGTGGGGGGACAGGGGGCTCACTCCTACAATGAGCAGTTCTTC.

The chain couples TRBV6-6 to TRBJ2-5; no clear D. There are 14 residues in the CDR3. The V and J ends lost 0 bases and 3 bases respectively, with 8 bases between them. Germline-derived CDR1 and CDR2 are MNHNY and SVGAGI (reference sequence). CDR3 residues: CASSYSNPKETQYF. DNA for the CDR3: TGTGCCAGCAGTTACTCAAACCCTAAAGAGACCCAGTACTTC.

This chain uses TRBV30 with TRBJ2-7, with 8 bases fitting TRBD2. Looked up from germline, CDR1 is GTSNPN and CDR2 is SVGIG (reference sequence). V shed 0 bases and J 4 bases; nucleotides not matched to a gene: 5. This CDR3 spans 14 amino acids. CDR3 in amino acids: CAWSVDSGVYEQYF. CDR3 bases: TGTGCCTGGAGTGTCGATAGCGGGGTTTACGAGCAGTACTTC.

This chain uses TRBV7-9 with TRBJ2-5; D may be TRBD1 or TRBD2 (5 bases each). This CDR3 contains 13 residues. V lost 6 bases to trimming and J lost 4 bases, with 12 bases between them. The germline CDR1 and CDR2 sequences are SEHNR and FQNEAQ (reference sequence). CDR3 in amino acids: CASRMGVLETQYF. CDR3 DNA sequence: TGTGCCAGCAGGATGGGGGTTTTAGAGACCCAGTACTTC.

The rearrangement uses TRBV29-1 and TRBJ2-1, with D unresolved. This CDR3 is 16 amino acids long. The V end was cut by 1 base, the J end by 0 bases, with 13 bases between. The V gene's germline CDR1 is SQVTM and CDR2 ANQGSEA. CDR3 sequence reads: CSVEGVRGSSYNEQFF. The CDR3 nucleotides read TGCAGCGTTGAAGGGGTACGCGGAAGCTCCTACAATGAGCAGTTCTTC.

The rearrangement links TRBV4-1 to TRBJ2-3, with 9 bases identical to TRBD2. The trim removed 2 bases at V and 8 bases at J, leaving 8 bases unmatched. Germline assignment: CDR1 MGHRA and CDR2 YSYEKL. This CDR3 is 15 amino acids long. The CDR3 bases are TGCGCCAGCAGCCAAAAAGCGGGAGGAAGGGGTACGCAGTATTTT. Encoded protein: CASSQKAGGRGTQYF.

This rearrangement joins TRBV28 to TRBJ1-5, with D possibly TRBD1 on 6 matching bases. CDR3 length: 16 residues. With 1 base removed from V and 3 bases from J, the gap between germline ends came to 13 bases. CDR1 is MDHEN, CDR2 SYDVKM, per germline. The CDR3 region is CASSLYGGGNNQPQHF. The CDR3 coding sequence is TGTGCCAGCAGTTTATATGGGGGCGGAAACAATCAGCCCCAGCATTTT.

The chain combines TRBV7-2 with TRBJ1-4; possible D gene TRBD1, 6 bases. From germline, CDR1 is SGHTA and CDR2 FQGNSA. V gave up 5 bases and J gave up 8 bases, with 24 bases separating them. This CDR3 spans 17 amino acids. In DNA form, the CDR3 reads TGTGCCAGCAGCCCCGGTTTTTGGACAGCCAAAGGGGAAAAACTGTTTTTT. It specifies CASSPGFWTAKGEKLFF. Full variable domain (remainder filled in from reference TRBV7-2 and TRBJ1-4): GAGVSQSPSNKVTEKGKDVELRCDPISGHTALYWYRQSLGQGLEFLIYFQGNSAPDKSGLPSDRFSAERTGGSVSTLTIQRTQQEDSAVYLCASSPGFWTAKGEKLFFGSGTQLSVL.

The chain recombines TRBV7-9 with TRBJ2-7, with 7 bases fitting TRBD1. Germline V gives CDR1 SEHNR, CDR2 FQNEAQ (reference sequence). The CDR3 is 13 residues long. Trimming at V came to 2 bases and at J to 2 bases, leaving 0 bases not matched to a gene. CDR3 in DNA: TGTGCCAGCAGCTTACAGGGGGCCTACGAGCAGTACTTC. It is translated as CASSLQGAYEQYF.

The rearrangement uses TRBV5-6 and TRBJ2-7; D remains unclear. The CDR3 length is 14 residues. Germline V gene sequence: CDR1 SGHDT, CDR2 YYEEEE. Between the trimmed V and J ends, which lost 3 bases and 2 bases, there was a span of 12 bases. The CDR3 spells CASSYRTRPYEQYF. In nucleotides, the CDR3 is TGTGCCAGCAGCTACCGGACCCGACCCTACGAGCAGTACTTC.

J is TRBJ1-5 and V is TRBV4-2; D is uncertain. This CDR3 region has 14 residues. The germline V gene has CDR1 LGHNA and CDR2 YNFKEQ. V lost 3 bases, J lost 4 bases, and 10 bases lay in between. The CDR3 nucleotides read TGTGCCAGCAGCCAGGGATTAGAAAATCAGCCCCAGCATTTT. Amino acid sequence: CASSQGLENQPQHF.

This clone showed up just once. This chain connects TRBV13 to TRBJ2-1, with 7 bases matching TRBD1. This CDR3 is built from 14 residues. The trim removed 9 bases at V and 0 bases at J, leaving 5 bases unmatched. Germline V gives CDR1 PRHDT, CDR2 FYEKMQ (reference sequence). The CDR3 region is CASKTGLSYNEQFF. CDR3 bases: TGTGCCAGTAAGACAGGGCTCTCCTACAATGAGCAGTTCTTC. The whole variable domain, filled in from reference TRBV13 and TRBJ2-1, reads AAGVIQSPRHLIKEKRETATLKCYPIPRHDTVYWYQQGPGQDPQFLISFYEKMQSDKGSIPDRFSAQQFSDYHSELNMSSLELGDSALYFCASKTGLSYNEQFFGPGTRLTVL.

The chain carries TRBV20-1 and TRBJ2-3; 10 nucleotides align to TRBD1. This CDR3 comprises 11 residues. Germline V gives CDR1 DFQATT, CDR2 SNEGSKA (reference sequence). V lost 6 bases and J lost 11; bases outside the gene matches: 5. The CDR3 DNA is TGCAGTGCCAAGGGACAGGGGTTGCAGTATTTT. Protein: CSAKGQGLQYF.

Comments on this clone: Other nucleotide sequences from this sample produce the same CDR3. The rearrangement joins TRBV27 to TRBJ2-7; D is undetermined. This CDR3 spans 13 amino acids. Germline V CDR1 and CDR2: MNHEY, SMNVEV (reference sequence). Trimming took off 2 bases at V and 1 base at J, with 6 bases between the two ends. CDR3 DNA sequence: TGTGCCAGCAGTTTACAGTATTCCTACGAGCAGTACTTC. Amino acids: CASSLQYSYEQYF.